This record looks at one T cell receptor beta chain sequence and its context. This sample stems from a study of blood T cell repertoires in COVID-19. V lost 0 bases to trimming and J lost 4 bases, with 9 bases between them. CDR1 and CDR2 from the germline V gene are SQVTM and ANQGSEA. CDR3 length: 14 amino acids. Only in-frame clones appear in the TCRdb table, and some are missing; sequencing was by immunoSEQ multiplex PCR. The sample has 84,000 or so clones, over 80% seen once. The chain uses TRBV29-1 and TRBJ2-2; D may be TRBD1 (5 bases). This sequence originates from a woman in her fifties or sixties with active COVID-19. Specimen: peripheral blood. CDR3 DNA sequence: TGCAGCGTTGAAGAAGGGGTCGGCACCGGGGAGCTGTTTTTT. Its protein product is CSVEEGVGTGELFF.